This TCR beta chain comes out of a study of cytomegalovirus exposure and HLA in healthy donors. Background on the study: T cells numbering around 190 million yielded approximately 100 million unique TCR beta sequences in an earlier analysis. General study findings and limits: A later analysis linked roughly 17,000 TCR beta sequences to HLA alleles at 0.05 false discovery rate. There was a cluster of highly shared sequence variants that was likely a sequencing artifact.

The primer mix had 60 Vbeta and 13 Jbeta primers. Libraries were prepared by immunoSEQ multiplex PCR; TCRdb keeps only in-frame clonotypes and omits some of them. The data show some 160,000 clones, with over 80% seen just once and about 3.4% held by the top ten. Details on this clone: The antigen remains unidentified.

V lost 5 bases to trimming and J lost 5 bases, with 9 bases between them. CDR1 and CDR2 from the germline V gene are MNHEY and SVGAGI. The CDR3 runs 13 residues. Sequencing input: PBMCs. The rearrangement links TRBV6-5 to TRBJ2-2; D is undetermined. The sequence was collected from a male donor in good health and CMV-seronegative. CDR3 sequence reads: CASSENPTGELFF. The CDR3, as DNA: TGTGCCAGCAGTGAGAATCCTACCGGGGAGCTGTTTTTT.